The rows below give T cell receptor beta chains drawn from one sample of a study of identical twins. A single record per CDR3 protein comes from TCRdb applying MiXCR to the 5' RACE reads. Of about 530,000 distinct CDR3 sequences in the sample, 13% to 15% were seen once. These data were likewise used in another study, on yellow fever vaccine responses in identical twins.

The sample was CD4+ T cells sorted from blood. The receptors here all came from a woman between 18 and 29 years old in good health. The CDR3 runs from the conserved cysteine through the conserved F or W. The D gene is left open where the match is weak.

J	V	D	CDR3
TRBJ2-1	TRBV5-6	.	CASTDGSFQFF
TRBJ2-3	TRBV3-1	TRBD2	CASSQVRTREDTQYF
TRBJ2-5	TRBV5-1	.	CASSPPLGETQYF
TRBJ1-1	TRBV25-1	.	CASKAGDFTEAFF
TRBJ1-1	TRBV29-1	.	CSVASRLSDTEAFF
TRBJ2-5	TRBV5-1	.	CASSHLAPTQETQYF
TRBJ1-5	TRBV19	TRBD1	CASSRTGGIWSNQPQHF
TRBJ2-1	TRBV7-2	.	CASSPGALPYNEQFF
TRBJ2-2	TRBV11-2	.	CASSLVLAGATGELFF
TRBJ2-3	TRBV7-8	TRBD2	CASKAGGYTSTDTQYF
TRBJ2-2	TRBV5-1	.	CASSRGGTDTGELFF
TRBJ2-3	TRBV12-3/TRBV12-4	TRBD2	CASSSGTSGGDTQYF
TRBJ2-5	TRBV7-9	.	CASSLGAEGETQYF
TRBJ2-1	TRBV12-3/TRBV12-4	.	CASSFPRSYNEQFF
TRBJ2-2	TRBV5-1	TRBD1	CASSLHRGQTGELFF
TRBJ2-1	TRBV5-1	TRBD2	CASSWTSGRIEQFF
TRBJ2-3	TRBV7-3	TRBD2	CASSPSAGVVDTQYF
TRBJ2-2	TRBV6-1	.	CASIGQLNTGELFF
TRBJ2-5	TRBV2	.	CAGRRASERETQYF
TRBJ2-3	TRBV7-2	.	CASSLARRALPTDTQYF
TRBJ1-4	TRBV20-1	.	CSARLQFNEKLFF
TRBJ2-1	TRBV12-3/TRBV12-4	TRBD2	CASSWTSGGGEQFF
TRBJ2-7	TRBV28	.	CASRPTRTYEQYF
TRBJ2-3	TRBV4-2	TRBD1	CASSQDQGQSTDTQYF
TRBJ2-5	TRBV5-6	TRBD1	CASSLETGGLETQYF
TRBJ2-5	TRBV10-3	TRBD2	CAIGSGRWQETQYF
TRBJ2-5	TRBV3-1	.	CASSVQGGETQYF
TRBJ2-1	TRBV21-1	.	CASTQRPPGLAEDNEQFF
TRBJ2-1	TRBV5-1	TRBD1	CASSLSPGTATNEQFF
TRBJ2-3	TRBV10-1	TRBD1	CASREGTGFTDTQYF
TRBJ2-4	TRBV19	.	CASSAGILAKNIQYF
TRBJ1-6	TRBV6-1	.	CASNVGAVGSPLHF
TRBJ2-3	TRBV10-3	TRBD2	CAISGGPITDTQYF
TRBJ1-5	TRBV20-1	.	CSAAGLSNQPQHF
TRBJ1-2	TRBV29-1	TRBD1	CSVWGQGDYGYTF
TRBJ2-3	TRBV11-2	.	CASISARGGTSTDTQYF
TRBJ2-1	TRBV9	.	CASSQTGTWNEQFF
TRBJ2-5	TRBV29-1	TRBD1	CSVLQGPGTGTQYF
TRBJ2-7	TRBV5-1	TRBD1	CASSQGDRGEQYF
TRBJ2-5	TRBV12-3/TRBV12-4	.	CASSPAGQGNQETQYF
TRBJ1-3	TRBV12-3/TRBV12-4	.	CASSLGEGNTIYF
TRBJ2-7	TRBV3-1	.	CASSRTTSTGSEQYF
TRBJ2-1	TRBV20-1	.	CSARDRNSWDEQFF
TRBJ2-1	TRBV3-1	.	CASRDNNRNEQFF
TRBJ2-3	TRBV6-5	.	CASSYSRGTGATDTQYF
TRBJ2-3	TRBV11-2	TRBD2	CASSLTPTSGTDTQYF
TRBJ2-1	TRBV12-3/TRBV12-4	.	CASSLSRKNLGEQFF
TRBJ2-3	TRBV12-5	.	CASGLMSTDTQYF
TRBJ1-4	TRBV28	.	CASSLSAGNEKLFF
TRBJ2-3	TRBV28	.	CASSFLAVYGTDTQYF
TRBJ2-7	TRBV5-1	.	CASSDWGGEVDEQYF
TRBJ1-1	TRBV12-3/TRBV12-4	TRBD1	CASSPPGQRNQAFF
TRBJ2-3	TRBV5-1	TRBD2	CASRTGLADTDTQYF
TRBJ2-7	TRBV7-9	TRBD1	CASSLVYGTAVYEQYF